A selection of T cell receptor beta chains follows, all from one sample in a study of T-cell memory formation after mild COVID-19. TCRdb independently ran MiXCR on the 5' RACE reads; one entry per CDR3 protein. The sample carries fewer than 450,000 distinct CDR3 sequences, roughly 20% recorded once. The sample was PBMCs or a T cell subset sorted from them (not recorded which). The receptors here all came from an adult woman who had mild COVID-19 (a few samples of this study predate the infection). Cell type and time point are not known. CDR3s include the opening cysteine and the closing phenylalanine or tryptophan. D genes are given only for firm matches. Some rows have no size entry. The others give once, few or many, or a class for an expanded clone.

D gene	J gene	clone size	V gene	CDR3 protein	CDR3 DNA
TRBD1	TRBJ1-2	few	TRBV11-3	CASSQGEGSGYTF	TGTGCCAGCAGCCAGGGGGAGGGGTCTGGCTACACCTTC
TRBD2	TRBJ2-1	.	TRBV6-2/TRBV6-3	CATYDLAGSNEQFF	TGTGCCACCTATGACCTAGCGGGATCCAATGAGCAGTTCTTC
TRBD1	TRBJ2-2	few	TRBV29-1	CSVGQGFTGELFF	TGCAGCGTTGGACAGGGGTTCACCGGGGAGCTGTTTTTT
TRBD2	TRBJ2-5	few	TRBV4-1	CASSQGGLAGETQYF	TGCGCCAGCAGCCAAGGGGGACTAGCGGGAGAGACCCAGTACTTC
TRBD1	TRBJ2-2	.	TRBV24-1	CATGDRGQITGELFF	TGTGCCACTGGGGACAGGGGGCAGATCACCGGGGAGCTGTTTTTT
TRBD1	TRBJ2-7	.	TRBV12-3/TRBV12-4	CASSLATGTAAEQYF	TGTGCCAGCAGTTTGGCAACGGGGACAGCCGCAGAGCAGTACTTC
.	TRBJ1-1	few	TRBV20-1	CSAPHRVGGTEAFF	TGCAGTGCTCCCCACAGGGTGGGAGGCACTGAAGCTTTCTTT
.	TRBJ1-1	few	TRBV7-2	CASSLAGGRMNTEAFF	TGTGCCAGCAGCTTGGCCGGCGGGCGGATGAACACTGAAGCTTTCTTT
.	TRBJ2-3	.	TRBV30	CASGRGAFMDTQYF	TGTGCCTCTGGCAGGGGGGCGTTTATGGATACGCAGTATTTT
TRBD2	TRBJ2-5	once	TRBV9	CASSVGRGGSETQYF	TGTGCCAGCAGCGTAGGCCGGGGGGGATCAGAGACCCAGTACTTC
TRBD2	TRBJ2-5	.	TRBV5-1	CASSPVELAVLQETHYF	TGCGCCAGCAGCCCCGTGGAGCTAGCGGTGCTCCAAGAGACCCATTACTTC
.	TRBJ2-7	.	TRBV5-6	CASSWGPGGETYEQYF	TGTGCCAGCAGCTGGGGGCCGGGGGGCGAGACCTACGAGCAGTACTTC
.	TRBJ2-5	.	TRBV9	CASSVVERGPTTQYF	TGTGCCAGCAGCGTAGTGGAAAGGGGACCTACGACCCAGTACTTC
.	TRBJ1-4	.	TRBV15	CATSRVTEKLFF	TGTGCCACCAGCAGAGTAACAGAAAAACTGTTTTTT
TRBD2	TRBJ2-5	.	TRBV4-3	CASSQDLIAGGPGETQYF	TGCGCCAGCAGCCAAGATCTTATAGCGGGAGGGCCAGGGGAGACCCAGTACTTC
.	TRBJ2-6	few	TRBV6-5	CASRRDAGANVLTF	TGTGCCAGCAGGCGGGACGCTGGGGCCAACGTCCTGACTTTC
.	TRBJ2-7	.	TRBV6-2/TRBV6-3	CASSDGRSDGNYEQYF	TGTGCCAGCAGCGATGGTCGGTCGGACGGAAACTACGAGCAGTACTTC
.	TRBJ1-1	.	TRBV15	CATRTEDTEAFF	TGTGCCACCAGAACAGAGGACACTGAAGCTTTCTTT
.	TRBJ2-2	.	TRBV24-1	CATRDSTNTGELFF	TGTGCCACCAGGGACAGCACTAACACCGGGGAGCTGTTTTTT
TRBD1	TRBJ2-5	.	TRBV24-1	CATAKGQRFGETQYF	TGTGCCACCGCTAAGGGACAGAGATTCGGGGAGACCCAGTACTTC
.	TRBJ1-3	.	TRBV7-2	CASSLILSSGNTIYF	TGTGCCAGCAGCTTGATTCTAAGCTCTGGAAACACCATATATTTT
.	TRBJ1-2	many	TRBV20-1	CSGSRGPGYGYTF	TGCAGTGGCTCGCGGGGGCCTGGCTATGGCTACACCTTC
.	TRBJ1-3	few	TRBV19	CASNVADSRSGNTIYF	TGTGCCAGTAACGTCGCGGACTCGCGGTCTGGAAACACCATATATTTT
.	TRBJ1-1	many	TRBV2	CASAGNEDTEAFF	TGTGCCAGCGCAGGGAATGAGGACACTGAAGCTTTCTTT
TRBD2	TRBJ2-5	.	TRBV7-6	CASSLAPTSGQETQYF	TGTGCCAGCAGCTTAGCCCCGACTAGCGGTCAAGAGACCCAGTACTTC
.	TRBJ1-2	.	TRBV5-4	CASSLGQGNGYTF	TGTGCCAGCAGCTTGGGTCAGGGGAATGGCTACACCTTC
.	TRBJ2-1	.	TRBV12-3/TRBV12-4	CASSLTRDEQFF	TGTGCCAGCAGCCTGACTAGAGACGAGCAGTTCTTC
.	TRBJ2-3	many	TRBV6-5	CASSYRGDTQYF	TGTGCCAGCAGTTACAGGGGAGATACGCAGTATTTT